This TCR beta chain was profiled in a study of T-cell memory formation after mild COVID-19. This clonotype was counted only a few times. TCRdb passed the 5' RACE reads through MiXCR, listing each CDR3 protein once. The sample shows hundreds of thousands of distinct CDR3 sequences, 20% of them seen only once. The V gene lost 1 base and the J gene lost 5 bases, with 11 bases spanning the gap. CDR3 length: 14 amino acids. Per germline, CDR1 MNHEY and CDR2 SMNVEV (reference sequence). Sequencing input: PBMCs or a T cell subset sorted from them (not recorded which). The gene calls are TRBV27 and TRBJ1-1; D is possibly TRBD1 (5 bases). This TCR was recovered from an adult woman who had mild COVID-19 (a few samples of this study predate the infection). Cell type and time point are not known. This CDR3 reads CASSLYGGRTEAFF. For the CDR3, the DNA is TGTGCCAGCAGTTTATACGGGGGTCGGACTGAAGCTTTCTTT.